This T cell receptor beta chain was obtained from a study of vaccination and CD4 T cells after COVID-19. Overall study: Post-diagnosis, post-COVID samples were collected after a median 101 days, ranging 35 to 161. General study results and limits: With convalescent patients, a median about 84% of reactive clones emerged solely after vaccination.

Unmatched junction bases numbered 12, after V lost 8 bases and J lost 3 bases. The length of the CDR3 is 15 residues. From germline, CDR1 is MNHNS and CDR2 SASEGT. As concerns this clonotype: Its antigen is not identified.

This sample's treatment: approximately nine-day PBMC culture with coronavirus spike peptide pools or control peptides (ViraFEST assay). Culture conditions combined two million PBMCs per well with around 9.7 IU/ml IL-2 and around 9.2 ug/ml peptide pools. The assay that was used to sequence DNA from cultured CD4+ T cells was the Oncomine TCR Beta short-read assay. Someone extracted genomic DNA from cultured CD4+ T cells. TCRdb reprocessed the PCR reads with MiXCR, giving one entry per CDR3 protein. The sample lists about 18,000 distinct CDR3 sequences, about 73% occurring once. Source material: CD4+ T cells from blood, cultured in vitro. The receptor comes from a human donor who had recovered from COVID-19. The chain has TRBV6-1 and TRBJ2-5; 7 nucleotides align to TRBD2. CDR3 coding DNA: TGTGCCAGCCCCCAAGGGCGGGAGCTCAAAGAGACCCAGTACTTC. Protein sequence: CASPQGRELKETQYF.